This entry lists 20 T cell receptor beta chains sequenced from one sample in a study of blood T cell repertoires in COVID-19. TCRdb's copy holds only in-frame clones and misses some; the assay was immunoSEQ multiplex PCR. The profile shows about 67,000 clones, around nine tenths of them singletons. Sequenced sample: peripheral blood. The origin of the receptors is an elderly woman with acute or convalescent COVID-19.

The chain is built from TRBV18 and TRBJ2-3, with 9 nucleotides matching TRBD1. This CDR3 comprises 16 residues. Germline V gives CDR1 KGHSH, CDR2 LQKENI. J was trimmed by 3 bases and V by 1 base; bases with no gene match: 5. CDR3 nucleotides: TGTGCCAGCTCACCACTTGGGACAGGGACTACAGATACGCAGTATTTT. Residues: CASSPLGTGTTDTQYF.

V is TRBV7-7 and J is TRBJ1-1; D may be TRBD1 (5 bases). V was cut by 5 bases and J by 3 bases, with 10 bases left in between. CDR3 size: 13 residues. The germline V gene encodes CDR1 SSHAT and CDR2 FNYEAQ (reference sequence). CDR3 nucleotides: TGTGCCAGCAGCCCAGGGTTGGACACTGAAGCTTTCTTT. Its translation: CASSPGLDTEAFF.

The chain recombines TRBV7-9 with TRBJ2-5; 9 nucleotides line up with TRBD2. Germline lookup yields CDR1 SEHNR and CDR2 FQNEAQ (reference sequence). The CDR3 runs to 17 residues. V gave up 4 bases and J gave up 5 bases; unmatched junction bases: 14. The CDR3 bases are TGTGCCAGCAGCTATAATTTAGCGGGGGCCATCGGGGAGACCCAGTACTTC. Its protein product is CASSYNLAGAIGETQYF.

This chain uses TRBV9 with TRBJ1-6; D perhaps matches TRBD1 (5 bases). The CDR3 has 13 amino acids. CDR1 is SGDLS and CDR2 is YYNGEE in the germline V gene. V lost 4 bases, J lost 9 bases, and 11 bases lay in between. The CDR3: CASSYRQLSPLHF. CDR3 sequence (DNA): TGTGCCAGCAGCTACCGACAGCTTTCACCCCTCCACTTT.

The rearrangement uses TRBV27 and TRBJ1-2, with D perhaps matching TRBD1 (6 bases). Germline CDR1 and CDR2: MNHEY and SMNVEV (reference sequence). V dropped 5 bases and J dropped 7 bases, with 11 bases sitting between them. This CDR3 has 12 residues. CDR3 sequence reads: CASSPTGSGYTF. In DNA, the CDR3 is TGTGCCAGCAGTCCTACAGGGTCTGGCTACACCTTC.

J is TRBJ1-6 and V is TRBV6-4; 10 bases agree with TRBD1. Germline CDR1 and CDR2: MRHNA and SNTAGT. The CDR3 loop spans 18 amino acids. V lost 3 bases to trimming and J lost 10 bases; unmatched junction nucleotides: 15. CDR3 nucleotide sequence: TGTGCCAGCAGTGAGAAGGGACAGGGGCTCGCTAAAGGATCACCCCTCCACTTT. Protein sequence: CASSEKGQGLAKGSPLHF.

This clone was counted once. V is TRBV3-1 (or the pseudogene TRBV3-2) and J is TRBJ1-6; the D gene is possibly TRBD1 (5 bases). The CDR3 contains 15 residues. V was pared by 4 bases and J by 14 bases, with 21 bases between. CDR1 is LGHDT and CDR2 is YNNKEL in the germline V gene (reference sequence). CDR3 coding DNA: TGTGCCAGCAGCCCGACCTGGGGGGGTGAGGTGGCCCTCCACTTT. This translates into CASSPTWGGEVALHF.

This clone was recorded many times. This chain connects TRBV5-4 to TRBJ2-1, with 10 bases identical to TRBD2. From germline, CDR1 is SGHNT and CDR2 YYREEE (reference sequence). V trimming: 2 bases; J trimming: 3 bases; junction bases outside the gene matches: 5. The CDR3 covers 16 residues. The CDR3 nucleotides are TGTGCCAGCAGCTTTACTAGCGGGAAGGTCTACAATGAGCAGTTCTTC. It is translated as CASSFTSGKVYNEQFF.

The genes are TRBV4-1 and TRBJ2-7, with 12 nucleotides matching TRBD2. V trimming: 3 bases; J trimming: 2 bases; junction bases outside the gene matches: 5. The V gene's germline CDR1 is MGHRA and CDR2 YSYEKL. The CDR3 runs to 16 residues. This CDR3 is CASSQSTSGRTYEQYF. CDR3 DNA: TGCGCCAGCAGCCAGTCGACTAGCGGGAGAACCTACGAGCAGTACTTC.

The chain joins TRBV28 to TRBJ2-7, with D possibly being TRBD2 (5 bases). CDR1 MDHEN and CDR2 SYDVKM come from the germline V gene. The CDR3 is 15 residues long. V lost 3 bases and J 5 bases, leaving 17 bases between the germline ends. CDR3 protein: CASSLSGVGMHEQYF. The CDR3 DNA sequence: TGTGCCAGCAGTTTGTCTGGCGTCGGGATGCACGAGCAGTACTTC.

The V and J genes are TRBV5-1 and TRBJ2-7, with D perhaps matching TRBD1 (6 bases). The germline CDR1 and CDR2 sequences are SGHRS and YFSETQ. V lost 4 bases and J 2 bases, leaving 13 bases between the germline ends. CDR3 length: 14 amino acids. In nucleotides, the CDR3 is TGCGCCAGCAGCCCCGGGACACCCCCCTACGAGCAGTACTTC. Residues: CASSPGTPPYEQYF.

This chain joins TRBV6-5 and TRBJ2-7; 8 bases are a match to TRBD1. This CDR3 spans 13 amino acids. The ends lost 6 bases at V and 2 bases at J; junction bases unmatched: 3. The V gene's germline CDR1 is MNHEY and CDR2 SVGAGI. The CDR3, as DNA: TGTGCCAGCAGGGACAGGGTTCCCTACGAGCAGTACTTC. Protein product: CASRDRVPYEQYF.

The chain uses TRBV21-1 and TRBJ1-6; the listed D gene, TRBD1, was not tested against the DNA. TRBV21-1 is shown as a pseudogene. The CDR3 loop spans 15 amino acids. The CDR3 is CASSKVPGHGSPLHF. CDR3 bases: TGTGCCAGCAGCAAAGTACCAGGGCATGGTTCACCCCTCCACTTT.

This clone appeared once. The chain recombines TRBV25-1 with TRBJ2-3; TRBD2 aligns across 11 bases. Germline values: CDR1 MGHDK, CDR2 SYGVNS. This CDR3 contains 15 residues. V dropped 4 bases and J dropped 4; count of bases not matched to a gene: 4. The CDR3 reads CASSVLAGVADTQYF. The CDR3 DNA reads TGTGCCAGCAGTGTACTAGCGGGAGTAGCAGATACGCAGTATTTT.

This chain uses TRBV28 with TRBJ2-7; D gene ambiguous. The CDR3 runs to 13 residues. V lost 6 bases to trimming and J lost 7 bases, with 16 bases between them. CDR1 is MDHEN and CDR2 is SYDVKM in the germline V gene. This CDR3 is CASRLSGSREQYF. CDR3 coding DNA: TGTGCCAGCAGACTTAGTGGGTCGAGGGAGCAGTACTTC.

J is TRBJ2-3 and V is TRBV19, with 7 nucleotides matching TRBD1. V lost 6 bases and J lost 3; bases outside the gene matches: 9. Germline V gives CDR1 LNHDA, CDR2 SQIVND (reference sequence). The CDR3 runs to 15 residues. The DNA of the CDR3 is TGTGCCAGTAGGGAACCGGGACAGTTAACAGATACGCAGTATTTT. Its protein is CASREPGQLTDTQYF. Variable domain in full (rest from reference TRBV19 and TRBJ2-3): DGGITQSPKYLFRKEGQNVTLSCEQNLNHDAMYWYRQDPGQGLRLIYYSQIVNDFQKGDIAEGYSVSREKKESFPLTVTSAQKNPTAFYLCASREPGQLTDTQYFGPGTRLTVL.

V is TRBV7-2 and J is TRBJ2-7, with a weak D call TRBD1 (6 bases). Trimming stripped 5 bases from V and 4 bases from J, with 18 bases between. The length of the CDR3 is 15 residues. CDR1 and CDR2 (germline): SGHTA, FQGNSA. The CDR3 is CASSGAWGPQYEQYF. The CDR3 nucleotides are TGTGCCAGCAGCGGGGCGTGGGGGCCCCAGTACGAGCAGTACTTC.

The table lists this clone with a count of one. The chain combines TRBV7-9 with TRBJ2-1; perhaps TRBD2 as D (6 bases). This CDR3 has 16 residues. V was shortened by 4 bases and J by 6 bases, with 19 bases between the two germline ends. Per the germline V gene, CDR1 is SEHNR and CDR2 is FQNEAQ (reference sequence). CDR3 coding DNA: TGTGCCAGCAGCTCCCCCACTAGCTCCCCTCGCAATGAGCAGTTCTTC. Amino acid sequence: CASSSPTSSPRNEQFF.

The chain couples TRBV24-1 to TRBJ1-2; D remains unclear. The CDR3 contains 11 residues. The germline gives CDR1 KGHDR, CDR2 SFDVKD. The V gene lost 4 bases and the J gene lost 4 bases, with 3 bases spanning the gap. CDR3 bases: TGTGCCACCAGTGACTTCTATGGCTACACCTTC. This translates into CATSDFYGYTF.

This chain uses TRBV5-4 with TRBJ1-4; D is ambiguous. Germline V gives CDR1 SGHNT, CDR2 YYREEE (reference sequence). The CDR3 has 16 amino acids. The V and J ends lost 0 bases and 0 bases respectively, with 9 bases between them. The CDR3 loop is CASSLGGIATNEKLFF. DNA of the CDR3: TGTGCCAGCAGCTTGGGCGGGATAGCAACTAATGAAAAACTGTTTTTT.